Presented here are 5 T cell receptor beta chains from one specimen sequenced in a study of blood T cell repertoires in COVID-19. TCRdb keeps only in-frame clones here, not all; method: immunoSEQ multiplex PCR. The sample has over 600,000 clones, 75% to 90% seen once. Source material: peripheral blood. The receptors shown here come from a woman aged 18-29 years with acute or convalescent COVID-19.

The V and J genes are TRBV18 and TRBJ2-7; 11 bases are a match to TRBD2. This CDR3 contains 18 residues. Germline V gene lookup returns CDR1 KGHSH and CDR2 LQKENI. V lost 0 bases to trimming and J lost 0 bases; unmatched junction nucleotides: 7. As DNA, the CDR3 is TGTGCCAGCTCACCACCCAGGGCTAGCGGGGGGTTCTCCTACGAGCAGTACTTC. Its translation is CASSPPRASGGFSYEQYF.

V is TRBV4-1 and J is TRBJ2-7; 7 nucleotides line up with TRBD1. With 4 bases clipped from V and 3 bases from J, the junction kept 6 bases outside the gene matches. The CDR3 covers 14 residues. Germline CDR1 MGHRA, CDR2 YSYEKL. Here the CDR3 DNA reads TGCGCCAGCAGCCCGGGACAGTGGGGCTACGAGCAGTACTTC. Its protein product is CASSPGQWGYEQYF.

This chain uses TRBV18 with TRBJ1-6; D is unresolved. Per the germline V gene, CDR1 is KGHSH and CDR2 is LQKENI. The CDR3 is 15 amino acids. The V end was cut by 3 bases, the J end by 15 bases, with 21 bases between. The CDR3 coding sequence is TGTGCCAGCTCACCCTTCTTGGACGACTATACGGTCCTCCACTTT. Encoded protein: CASSPFLDDYTVLHF.

This clone occurred once. The chain couples TRBV19 to TRBJ2-1; D is ambiguous. V dropped 3 bases and J dropped 2 bases, with 14 bases sitting between them. Per germline, CDR1 LNHDA and CDR2 SQIVND (reference sequence). This CDR3 comprises 16 residues. The CDR3 protein is CASSIGRPNPYNEQFF. Here the CDR3 DNA reads TGTGCCAGTAGTATCGGCAGGCCGAACCCCTACAATGAGCAGTTCTTC.

The rearrangement uses TRBV6-5 and TRBJ1-2, with D uncertain. Looked up from germline, CDR1 is MNHEY and CDR2 is SVGAGI. The CDR3 length is 12 residues. Deletions cut 6 bases from V and 8 bases from J, with 13 bases between. The CDR3 is CASRSGGWGYTF. CDR3 nucleotide sequence: TGTGCCAGCAGAAGCGGCGGTTGGGGCTACACCTTC.